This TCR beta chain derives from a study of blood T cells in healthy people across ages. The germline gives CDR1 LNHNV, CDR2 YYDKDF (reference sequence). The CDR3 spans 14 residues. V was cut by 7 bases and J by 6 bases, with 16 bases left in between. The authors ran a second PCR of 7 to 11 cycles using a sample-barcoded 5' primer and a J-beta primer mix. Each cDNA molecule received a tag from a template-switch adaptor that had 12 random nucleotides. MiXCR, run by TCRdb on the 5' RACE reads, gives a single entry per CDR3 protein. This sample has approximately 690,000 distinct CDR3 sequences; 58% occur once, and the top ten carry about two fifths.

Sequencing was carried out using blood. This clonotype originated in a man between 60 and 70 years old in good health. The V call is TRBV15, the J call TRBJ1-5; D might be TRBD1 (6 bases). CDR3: CATTRRTDIQPQHF. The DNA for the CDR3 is TGTGCCACCACCCGGCGGACAGATATTCAGCCCCAGCATTTT.